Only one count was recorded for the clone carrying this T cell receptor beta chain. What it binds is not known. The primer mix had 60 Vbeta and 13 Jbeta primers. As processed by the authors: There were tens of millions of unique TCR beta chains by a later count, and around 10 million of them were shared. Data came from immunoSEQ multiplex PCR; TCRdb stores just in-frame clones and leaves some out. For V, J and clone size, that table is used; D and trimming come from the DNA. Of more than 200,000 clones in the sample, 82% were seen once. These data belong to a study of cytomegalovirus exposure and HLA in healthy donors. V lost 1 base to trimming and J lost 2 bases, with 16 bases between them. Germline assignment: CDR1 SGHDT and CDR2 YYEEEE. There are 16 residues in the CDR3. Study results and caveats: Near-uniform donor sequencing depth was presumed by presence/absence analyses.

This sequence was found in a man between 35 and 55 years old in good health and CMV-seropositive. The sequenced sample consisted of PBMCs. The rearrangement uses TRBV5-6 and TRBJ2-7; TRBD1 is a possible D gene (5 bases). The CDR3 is CASSLFTQGPTYEQYV. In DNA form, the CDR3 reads TGTGCCAGCAGCTTGTTCACCCAGGGCCCTACCTACGAGCAGTACGTC.